The 22 T cell receptor beta chains below all came from one sample that was sequenced in a study of T cell responses to AZD1222 COVID-19 vaccine. Generated by immunoSEQ multiplex PCR, the TCRdb table keeps only in-frame clones and is missing some. The sample holds about 56,000 clones; 86% are singletons and the top ten take 6.9%. The sequenced sample was peripheral blood, obtained 28 days after the second AZD1222 dose. The receptors come from an adult who received the AZD1222 COVID-19 vaccine.

This rearrangement joins TRBV7-3 to TRBJ1-5; D uncertain. CDR3 length equals 15 residues. V shed 5 bases and J shed 5 bases, with 16 bases lying between them. The V gene's germline CDR1 is SGHTA and CDR2 FQGTGA. This chain's CDR3 is CASSPLQRAHQPQHF. The CDR3 DNA follows: TGTGCCAGCAGCCCGTTGCAAAGGGCGCATCAGCCCCAGCATTTT.

The J gene is TRBJ2-7, the V gene TRBV28, with D perhaps TRBD1 (6 bases). Trimming removed 7 bases from V and 2 bases from J, with 15 bases in between. The CDR3 has 14 amino acids. Germline CDR1 reads MDHEN; CDR2 reads SYDVKM. The CDR3 is CASISGASAYEQYF. The CDR3 coding sequence is TGTGCCAGCATCTCAGGGGCGTCAGCCTACGAGCAGTACTTC. The whole variable domain, filled in from reference TRBV28 and TRBJ2-7, reads DVKVTQSSRYLVKRTGEKVFLECVQDMDHENMFWYRQDPGLGLRLIYFSYDVKMKEKGDIPEGYSVSREKKERFSLILESASTNQTSMYLCASISGASAYEQYFGPGTRLTVT.

This chain links TRBV28 with TRBJ2-1, with a possible D match to TRBD2 (7 bases). The CDR3 spans 13 residues. The germline V and J ends were trimmed by 3 bases and 8 bases, with 11 bases remaining between them. Germline loops: CDR1 MDHEN, CDR2 SYDVKM. CDR3 nucleotides: TGTGCCAGCAGTTTTCGGGGGGCGGATGAGCAGTTCTTC. Its protein is CASSFRGADEQFF.

The chain links TRBV4-2 to TRBJ2-7, with TRBD1 matching 7 bases. Per germline, CDR1 LGHNA and CDR2 YNFKEQ. With V trimmed by 0 bases and J by 6 bases, 5 bases remained unmatched. This CDR3 has 14 residues. Here the CDR3 reads CASSQDEGAGEQYF. In DNA form, the CDR3 reads TGTGCCAGCAGCCAAGATGAGGGGGCGGGCGAGCAGTACTTC.

The chain is built from TRBV28 and TRBJ2-7; possible D gene TRBD1, 6 bases. From germline, CDR1 is MDHEN and CDR2 SYDVKM. V dropped 4 bases and J dropped 2 bases, with 15 bases sitting between them. This CDR3 is 15 amino acids long. CDR3 nucleotide sequence: TGTGCCAGCAGTTCCACAGGGATGGGGACCTACGAGCAGTACTTC. Its translation: CASSSTGMGTYEQYF.

The J gene is TRBJ1-3, the V gene TRBV7-9; D perhaps matches TRBD1 (5 bases). The length of the CDR3 is 15 residues. Germline V CDR1 and CDR2: SEHNR, FQNEAQ (reference sequence). The ends were cut back, 2 bases at V and 3 bases at J, with 11 bases in the middle. The CDR3 spells CASSLSGSVGNTIYF. DNA of the CDR3: TGTGCCAGCAGCTTATCAGGGTCTGTTGGAAACACCATATATTTT.

The chain is built from TRBV3-1 (or the pseudogene TRBV3-2) and TRBJ1-5, with D unresolved. Trimming took 1 base from V and 5 from J, leaving 6 bases between them. CDR1 LGHDT and CDR2 YNNKEL come from the germline V gene (reference sequence). The CDR3 is 13 amino acids. The CDR3 nucleotides are TGTGCCAGCAGCCAAGGCTTGGATCAGCCCCAGCATTTT. It specifies CASSQGLDQPQHF.

This chain connects TRBV30 to TRBJ2-5; 7 nucleotides agree with TRBD1. The length of the CDR3 is 14 residues. The J segment lost 3 bases and the V segment lost 2 bases, leaving 6 bases of the junction unmatched. Germline CDR1 reads GTSNPN; CDR2 reads SVGIG (reference sequence). The chain's CDR3 is CAWSSTGTEETQYF. CDR3 nucleotides: TGTGCCTGGAGTTCCACCGGGACAGAAGAGACCCAGTACTTC.

This chain connects TRBV18 to TRBJ2-5; weak D call: TRBD1 (5 bases). CDR3 length: 14 residues. The ends were cut back, 1 base at V and 2 bases at J, with 8 bases in the middle. Germline CDR1 is KGHSH and CDR2 is LQKENI. CDR3 bases: TGTGCCAGCTCACCACAGGCAGGGCAAGAGACCCAGTACTTC. Its translation is CASSPQAGQETQYF.

The chain is built from TRBV30 and TRBJ1-6; 8 bases line up with TRBD1. The length of the CDR3 is 15 residues. CDR1 is GTSNPN, CDR2 SVGIG, per germline (reference sequence). J was trimmed by 10 bases and V by 3 bases; bases with no gene match: 11. The CDR3 sequence: CAWRDSGTGISPLHF. DNA of the CDR3: TGTGCCTGGAGGGACTCCGGGACAGGCATCTCACCCCTCCACTTT.

The V gene is TRBV2, the J gene TRBJ2-4; D gene unclear. The V and J ends lost 5 bases and 0 bases respectively, with 8 bases between them. CDR1 and CDR2 (germline): SNHLY, FYNNEI. The CDR3 covers 14 residues. CDR3 protein: CASSHPLAKNIQYF. The CDR3, as DNA: TGTGCCAGCAGTCACCCTCTAGCCAAAAACATTCAGTACTTC.

CDR3 sequence (DNA): TGTGCCAGTAGTCCCTTGGGGGGACAGTCGACCCAGTACTTC. Translation: CASSPLGGQSTQYF. This rearrangement joins TRBV19 to TRBJ2-5; tentatively, D is TRBD1 (7 bases). This CDR3 spans 14 amino acids. Germline values: CDR1 LNHDA, CDR2 SQIVND (reference sequence). V shed 5 bases and J shed 7 bases, with 17 bases lying between them.

This clone was seen a few times. The chain recombines TRBV11-1 with TRBJ2-5; D is perhaps TRBD2 (7 bases). The germline V gene has CDR1 SGHAT and CDR2 FQDESV (reference sequence). The CDR3 totals 15 residues. Trimming left V 5 bases short and J 2 bases short, with 15 bases between. CDR3 sequence: CASSHWGGEQETQYF. The CDR3 nucleotides are TGTGCCAGCAGCCATTGGGGGGGCGAGCAAGAGACCCAGTACTTC. Based on the CDR3 plus reference TRBV11-1 and TRBJ2-5, the full variable domain is EAEVAQSPRYKITEKSQAVAFWCDPISGHATLYWYRQILGQGPELLVQFQDESVVDDSQLPKDRFSAERLKGVDSTLKIQPAELGDSAMYLCASSHWGGEQETQYFGPGTRLLVL.

This clone has a handful of counts. The chain uses TRBV15 and TRBJ1-2, with 8 bases fitting TRBD1. V shed 0 bases and J 4 bases; nucleotides not matched to a gene: 4. CDR1 is LNHNV, CDR2 YYDKDF, per germline (reference sequence). The CDR3 has 15 residues. This CDR3 reads CATSRDGTGGYGYTF. The CDR3 nucleotides read TGTGCCACCAGCAGAGATGGTACAGGGGGCTATGGCTACACCTTC. Based on the CDR3 plus reference TRBV15 and TRBJ1-2, the full variable domain is DAMVIQNPRYQVTQFGKPVTLSCSQTLNHNVMYWYQQKSSQAPKLLFHYYDKDFNNEADTPDNFQSRRPNTSFCFLDIRSPGLGDTAMYLCATSRDGTGGYGYTFGSGTRLTVV.

The chain links TRBV29-1 to TRBJ2-3; TRBD1 might be the D (5 bases). Trimming took off 4 bases at V and 2 bases at J, with 22 bases between the two ends. Germline CDR1 reads SQVTM; CDR2 reads ANQGSEA. This CDR3 spans 17 amino acids. CDR3 bases: TGCAGCGTTGTCGAGTGGGGCGCTCATCAGATCACAGATACGCAGTATTTT. Protein product: CSVVEWGAHQITDTQYF.

This sequence joins TRBV5-1 and TRBJ1-2; tentatively, D is TRBD1 (6 bases). The CDR3 is 15 amino acids. Looked up from germline, CDR1 is SGHRS and CDR2 is YFSETQ. Trimming shortened V by 4 bases and J by 1 base, and 14 bases separated the two germline ends. The CDR3 sequence: CASSIGQTDNYGYTF. CDR3 DNA sequence: TGCGCCAGCAGCATTGGACAGACCGATAACTATGGCTACACCTTC.

This clone has a single count. The chain is built from TRBV11-2 and TRBJ2-7; either TRBD1 or TRBD2 may supply D (5 bases each). Germline CDR1 SGHAT, CDR2 FQNNGV. Trimming pared 2 bases from V and 3 bases from J, leaving 26 bases between. The CDR3 contains 19 residues. The CDR3 DNA reads as TGTGCCAGCAGCTTATCGCCCCCCGGGGCTAGCTGGGGATTCTACGAGCAGTACTTC. Encoded protein: CASSLSPPGASWGFYEQYF.

The chain joins TRBV14 to TRBJ1-4, with D possibly TRBD1 on 5 matching bases. Looked up from germline, CDR1 is SGHDN and CDR2 is FVKESK. This CDR3 has 14 residues. V was pared by 4 bases and J by 7 bases, with 13 bases between. The DNA for the CDR3 is TGTGCCAGCAGCCCCAGGGTGAGGGGTGAAAAACTGTTTTTT. It encodes CASSPRVRGEKLFF.

The rearrangement uses TRBV9 and TRBJ1-1; 8 positions match TRBD1. Losses at the gene ends were 4 bases for V and 0 bases for J; bases not matched to a gene: 5. The CDR3 covers 15 residues. Germline V lookup: CDR1 SGDLS, CDR2 YYNGEE. In DNA form, the CDR3 reads TGTGCCAGCAGCCCCCGGGACAGGCTGAACACTGAAGCTTTCTTT. It codes for CASSPRDRLNTEAFF.

The J gene is TRBJ1-2, the V gene TRBV29-1; 9 bases agree with TRBD1. The CDR3 covers 13 residues. V shed 4 bases and J 4 bases; nucleotides not matched to a gene: 4. CDR1 and CDR2 from the germline V gene are SQVTM and ANQGSEA. CDR3 protein: CSVGLGQGYGYTF. The CDR3 coding sequence is TGCAGCGTTGGATTGGGACAGGGCTATGGCTACACCTTC.

The chain has TRBV3-1 (or the pseudogene TRBV3-2) and TRBJ2-1, with 7 bases identical to TRBD2. V trimming: 3 bases; J trimming: 6 bases; junction bases outside the gene matches: 8. The CDR3 is 15 residues long. Per the germline V gene, CDR1 is LGHDT and CDR2 is YNNKEL (reference sequence). The CDR3 DNA follows: TGTGCCAGCAGCCAGGGTAGCGGGCCTTTCAATGAGCAGTTCTTC. This translates into CASSQGSGPFNEQFF.

This chain connects TRBV6-1 to TRBJ1-3; D unclear. The germline gives CDR1 MNHNS, CDR2 SASEGT. V lost 0 bases to trimming and J lost 4 bases, with 4 bases between them. CDR3 length: 13 amino acids. The CDR3 loop is CASSEAGGNTIYF. CDR3 sequence (DNA): TGTGCCAGCAGTGAAGCAGGAGGAAACACCATATATTTT.